The 30 T cell receptor beta chains below all came from one sample that was sequenced in a study of cytomegalovirus exposure and HLA in healthy donors. The PCR employed 60 Vbeta primers together with 13 Jbeta primers. Measured with immunoSEQ multiplex PCR; TCRdb has only the in-frame clones, and not every one. The sample features under 130,000 clones, with 0.55% to 0.65% in its top ten. Sequencing was carried out using PBMCs. The receptors were gathered from a man aged 50 to 60 in good health and CMV-seronegative.

The chain carries TRBV19 and TRBJ1-3; D unresolved. The germline gives CDR1 LNHDA, CDR2 SQIVND (reference sequence). V was shortened by 3 bases and J by 0 bases, with 9 bases between the two germline ends. The length of the CDR3 is 15 residues. In nucleotides, the CDR3 is TGTGCCAGTAGTATCACGGGAAACTCTGGAAACACCATATATTTT. As protein: CASSITGNSGNTIYF.

The chain links TRBV2 to TRBJ2-7; 11 bases fit TRBD2. The CDR3 runs 13 residues. V was pared by 7 bases and J by 3 bases, with 2 bases of the junction left unmatched. In germline, CDR1 is SNHLY, CDR2 FYNNEI. CDR3 protein: CASIAGGVYEQYF. Written as DNA, the CDR3 is TGTGCCAGCATAGCGGGAGGGGTCTACGAGCAGTACTTC.

The J gene is TRBJ1-6, the V gene TRBV10-3, with 10 bases identical to TRBD1. The V and J ends lost 7 bases and 7 bases, in that order; junction bases with no gene match: 4. The germline CDR1 and CDR2 sequences are ENHRY and SYGVKD. This CDR3 has 14 amino acids. The CDR3 sequence: CAITPGQGNSPLHF. CDR3 bases: TGTGCCATCACCCCGGGACAGGGGAATTCACCCCTCCACTTT.

This chain links TRBV5-4 with TRBJ1-1; D unclear. V lost 1 base, J lost 1 base, and 11 bases lay in between. CDR1 and CDR2 (germline): SGHNT, YYREEE (reference sequence). The CDR3 has 15 residues. The CDR3 DNA sequence: TGTGCCAGCAGCTTGTTTAACAGACCGAACACTGAAGCTTTCTTT. This sequence encodes CASSLFNRPNTEAFF.

A remark on this clone: Germline and junction disagree at one end, which may indicate a read error. The rearrangement joins TRBV6-5 to TRBJ2-2, with D possibly being TRBD2 (5 bases). This CDR3 region has 14 residues. The germline V gene has CDR1 MNHEY and CDR2 SVGAGI. CDR3 sequence reads: CASSYAGNTRELFF. As DNA, the CDR3 is TGTGCCAGCAGTTATGCCGGGAACACCAGGGAGCTGTTTTTT.

The chain is built from TRBV5-4 and TRBJ1-1; a possible D gene is TRBD1 (6 bases). Germline V gene data show CDR1 as SGHNT and CDR2 as YYREEE (reference sequence). V lost 4 bases, J lost 4 bases, and 17 bases lay in between. This CDR3 has 15 amino acids. The CDR3 spells CASSAATGSSTEAFF. The DNA of the CDR3 is TGTGCCAGCAGCGCGGCAACAGGGAGTAGCACTGAAGCTTTCTTT. Full variable domain (rest looked up from reference TRBV5-4 and TRBJ1-1): ETGVTQSPTHLIKTRGQQVTLRCSSQSGHNTVSWYQQALGQGPQFIFQYYREEENGRGNFPPRFSGLQFPNYSSELNVNALELDDSALYLCASSAATGSSTEAFFGQGTRLTVV.

This sequence joins TRBV19 and TRBJ2-7, with 9 bases lining up with TRBD2. Germline V CDR1 and CDR2: LNHDA, SQIVND (reference sequence). The CDR3 is 14 residues long. V gave up 2 bases and J gave up 2 bases; unmatched junction bases: 1. Written as DNA, the CDR3 is TGTGCCAGTAGTATATCTAGCGGGGCCTACGAGCAGTACTTC. It codes for CASSISSGAYEQYF.

The chain couples TRBV7-9 to TRBJ2-3; D is uncertain. The germline V gene encodes CDR1 SEHNR and CDR2 FQNEAQ (reference sequence). With 3 bases removed from V and 5 bases from J, the gap between germline ends came to 12 bases. This CDR3 contains 14 residues. The CDR3 reads CASSFLRVLDTQYF. CDR3 in DNA: TGTGCCAGCAGCTTTTTGAGAGTCCTAGATACGCAGTATTTT.

The V call is TRBV10-3, the J call TRBJ2-7, with D possibly being TRBD2 (5 bases). Looked up from germline, CDR1 is ENHRY and CDR2 is SYGVKD. This CDR3 contains 15 residues. V lost 0 bases and J 2 bases, leaving 11 bases between the germline ends. The CDR3 DNA sequence: TGTGCCATCAGTGAGTCGGAGGTCCTACCCTACGAGCAGTACTTC. Translating it yields CAISESEVLPYEQYF.

V usage is TRBV11-2 and J usage is TRBJ1-6; unclear D gene. V was clipped by 0 bases and J by 3 bases, with 12 bases between them. Germline CDR1 SGHAT, CDR2 FQNNGV. This CDR3 comprises 17 residues. CDR3 nucleotides: TGTGCCAGCAGCTTAGACCGACGGGTCCGCTATAATTCACCCCTCCACTTT. It translates to CASSLDRRVRYNSPLHF. Full variable domain (remainder filled in from reference TRBV11-2 and TRBJ1-6): EAGVAQSPRYKIIEKRQSVAFWCNPISGHATLYWYQQILGQGPKLLIQFQNNGVVDDSQLPKDRFSAERLKGVDSTLKIQPAKLEDSAVYLCASSLDRRVRYNSPLHFGNGTRLTVT.

CDR3 coding DNA: TGTGCCAGCAGTTTCAGTATTGCAGATACGCAGTATTTT. Translating it yields CASSFSIADTQYF. The rearrangement joins TRBV27 to TRBJ2-3, with D uncertain. The germline V and J ends were trimmed by 3 bases and 4 bases, with 8 bases remaining between them. This CDR3 has 13 residues. CDR1 and CDR2 (germline): MNHEY, SMNVEV (reference sequence).

This chain uses TRBV7-9 with TRBJ2-7; TRBD1 agrees at 9 bases. V trimming: 1 base; J trimming: 5 bases; junction bases outside the gene matches: 3. CDR1 is SEHNR and CDR2 is FQNEAQ in the germline V gene (reference sequence). CDR3 length equals 14 residues. The CDR3 region has the DNA TGTGCCAGCAGCTTAGTCCGGGACAGGGACGAGCAGTACTTC. Translated, it gives CASSLVRDRDEQYF. The whole variable domain, filled in from reference TRBV7-9 and TRBJ2-7, reads DTGVSQNPRHKITKRGQNVTFRCDPISEHNRLYWYRQTLGQGPEFLTYFQNEAQLEKSRLLSDRFSAERPKGSFSTLEIQRTEQGDSAMYLCASSLVRDRDEQYFGPGTRLTVT.

The gene calls are TRBV6-1 and TRBJ2-5; the D is unclear. Matching the DNA end better, TRBJ2-7 makes the J call doubtful. This CDR3 region has 11 residues. Germline V gene sequence: CDR1 MNHNS, CDR2 SASEGT. The CDR3 DNA sequence: TGTGCCAGCAGCGCCCTTTACGAGCAGTACTTC. Residues: CASSALYEQYF.

This chain links TRBV7-9 with TRBJ1-5; the D is unclear. CDR3 length equals 14 residues. Trimming removed 1 base at V and 6 bases at J, with 10 bases between. Germline V CDR1 and CDR2: SEHNR, FQNEAQ (reference sequence). CDR3 coding DNA: TGTGCCAGCAGCTTAGGAGGTTTTGGTCAGCCCCAGCATTTT. This sequence encodes CASSLGGFGQPQHF. The complete variable domain, with remaining parts taken from reference TRBV7-9 and TRBJ1-5, reads DTGVSQNPRHKITKRGQNVTFRCDPISEHNRLYWYRQTLGQGPEFLTYFQNEAQLEKSRLLSDRFSAERPKGSFSTLEIQRTEQGDSAMYLCASSLGGFGQPQHFGDGTRLSIL.

The chain recombines TRBV15 with TRBJ2-7, with a weak D call TRBD1 (6 bases). Between the trimmed V and J ends, which lost 0 bases and 3 bases, there was a span of 12 bases. The CDR3 totals 15 residues. The V gene's germline CDR1 is LNHNV and CDR2 YYDKDF (reference sequence). CDR3: CATSRDHRAGYEQYF. CDR3 coding DNA: TGTGCCACCAGCAGAGACCACAGGGCTGGCTACGAGCAGTACTTC.

This chain joins TRBV5-6 and TRBJ2-7, with D possibly TRBD1 on 5 matching bases. Germline CDR1 reads SGHDT; CDR2 reads YYEEEE. V dropped 0 bases and J dropped 4 bases, with 11 bases sitting between them. The CDR3 extends over 14 amino acids. CDR3 protein: CASSLGQGVYEQYF. CDR3 nucleotides: TGTGCCAGCAGCTTGGGGCAGGGTGTGTACGAGCAGTACTTC.

The rearrangement uses TRBV9 and TRBJ2-5; maybe TRBD2 (7 bases). The J call may not be correct, given that the DNA end is closer to TRBJ2-7. The CDR3 spans 15 residues. CDR1 and CDR2 (germline): SGDLS, YYNGEE. The CDR3, as DNA: TGTGCCAGCAGCCCCACGGGGGGCGCGTCCTACGAGCAGTACTTC. Its protein is CASSPTGGASYEQYF.

The chain uses TRBV29-1 and TRBJ1-1, with 8 bases fitting TRBD1. The CDR3 totals 13 residues. Germline V gene sequence: CDR1 SQVTM, CDR2 ANQGSEA. J lost 5 bases, V lost 6 bases, and 8 bases had no gene match. The CDR3 is CSVKQGGGTEAFF. The CDR3 nucleotides read TGCAGCGTAAAACAGGGGGGAGGTACTGAAGCTTTCTTT.

The V call is TRBV11-2, the J call TRBJ2-2; the D gene is possibly TRBD1 (5 bases). Germline CDR1 reads SGHAT; CDR2 reads FQNNGV. The length of the CDR3 is 14 residues. Trimming shortened V by 3 bases and J by 2 bases, and 7 bases separated the two germline ends. The CDR3 DNA sequence: TGTGCCAGCAGCTTCGGACAAAACACCGGGGAGCTGTTTTTT. Protein sequence: CASSFGQNTGELFF.

CDR3 amino acids: CASSLFRGLNYEQYF. CDR3 DNA: TGTGCCAGCAGCCTTTTCAGGGGGCTGAACTACGAGCAGTACTTC. The genes are TRBV7-2 and TRBJ2-7, with 8 nucleotides matching TRBD1. CDR3 length: 15 amino acids. Germline V CDR1 and CDR2: SGHTA, FQGNSA. With V trimmed by 5 bases and J by 3 bases, 9 bases remained unmatched.

The rearrangement joins TRBV19 to TRBJ2-3; TRBD2 is a possible D gene (6 bases). The germline V gene encodes CDR1 LNHDA and CDR2 SQIVND (reference sequence). The CDR3 runs to 16 residues. The V gene lost 2 bases and the J gene lost 4 bases, with 16 bases spanning the gap. The CDR3 DNA follows: TGTGCCAGTAGTATATTACTCGGAGGGGCCGCAGATACGCAGTATTTT. Protein: CASSILLGGAADTQYF. Drawing the rest from reference TRBV19 and TRBJ2-3, the complete variable domain is DGGITQSPKYLFRKEGQNVTLSCEQNLNHDAMYWYRQDPGQGLRLIYYSQIVNDFQKGDIAEGYSVSREKKESFPLTVTSAQKNPTAFYLCASSILLGGAADTQYFGPGTRLTVL.

The chain uses TRBV7-2 and TRBJ1-1; D possibly corresponds to TRBD1 (5 bases). V lost 3 bases and J 0 bases, leaving 14 bases between the germline ends. The length of the CDR3 is 16 residues. CDR1 and CDR2 (germline): SGHTA, FQGNSA. The CDR3 loop reads CASSLDPRVVNTEAFF. CDR3 nucleotide sequence: TGTGCCAGCAGCTTGGACCCCAGGGTCGTGAACACTGAAGCTTTCTTT. Drawing the rest from reference TRBV7-2 and TRBJ1-1, the complete variable domain is GAGVSQSPSNKVTEKGKDVELRCDPISGHTALYWYRQSLGQGLEFLIYFQGNSAPDKSGLPSDRFSAERTGGSVSTLTIQRTQQEDSAVYLCASSLDPRVVNTEAFFGQGTRLTVV.

The chain links TRBV9 to TRBJ1-2; the match to TRBD1 covers 7 bases. This CDR3 region has 13 residues. Losses at the gene ends were 7 bases for V and 6 bases for J; bases not matched to a gene: 9. The germline V gene encodes CDR1 SGDLS and CDR2 YYNGEE. DNA of the CDR3: TGTGCCAGCGGGAGACAGGGAGTGGATGGCTACACCTTC. It is translated as CASGRQGVDGYTF.

The chain is built from TRBV7-2 and TRBJ2-7, with 10 bases that match TRBD2. J was trimmed by 3 bases and V by 5 bases; bases with no gene match: 13. The CDR3 length is 17 residues. Per germline, CDR1 SGHTA and CDR2 FQGNSA. CDR3 sequence: CASSRAASGRMNYEQYF. In nucleotides, the CDR3 is TGTGCCAGCAGCCGGGCGGCTAGCGGGAGAATGAACTACGAGCAGTACTTC.

This sequence joins TRBV7-9 and TRBJ2-2; 8 nucleotides agree with TRBD1. Germline V CDR1 and CDR2: SEHNR, FQNEAQ (reference sequence). CDR3 length: 14 residues. Trimming removed 5 bases from V and 4 bases from J; junction bases left unmatched: 3. CDR3 in DNA: TGTGCCAGCAGCACGGACAGGGTCACCGGGGAGCTGTTTTTT. Translation: CASSTDRVTGELFF.

The chain links TRBV19 to TRBJ2-2, with TRBD1 matching 7 bases. The ends lost 0 bases at V and 6 bases at J; junction bases unmatched: 7. This CDR3 spans 16 amino acids. CDR1 and CDR2 from the germline V gene are LNHDA and SQIVND (reference sequence). The CDR3 sequence: CASSIEQGIIAGELFF. The CDR3 DNA reads as TGTGCCAGTAGTATAGAACAGGGGATTATCGCCGGGGAGCTGTTTTTT. Variable domain in full (rest from reference TRBV19 and TRBJ2-2): DGGITQSPKYLFRKEGQNVTLSCEQNLNHDAMYWYRQDPGQGLRLIYYSQIVNDFQKGDIAEGYSVSREKKESFPLTVTSAQKNPTAFYLCASSIEQGIIAGELFFGEGSRLTVL.

V and J are TRBV9 and TRBJ2-7; no firm D call. The CDR3 covers 14 residues. Germline V gene lookup returns CDR1 SGDLS and CDR2 YYNGEE. Trimming left V 0 bases short and J 0 bases short, with 7 bases between. The chain's CDR3 is CASSVGAVSYEQYF. In nucleotides, the CDR3 is TGTGCCAGCAGCGTAGGGGCCGTCTCCTACGAGCAGTACTTC.

The chain joins TRBV5-5 to TRBJ1-4; 7 bases fit TRBD1. The germline V gene has CDR1 SGHKS and CDR2 YYEKEE (reference sequence). Trimming cost V 6 bases and J 5 bases; bases outside gene matches: 7. CDR3 length: 14 residues. The chain's CDR3 is CASTGGTGNEKLFF. As DNA, the CDR3 is TGTGCCAGCACAGGGGGGACGGGAAATGAAAAACTGTTTTTT. Together with reference TRBV5-5 and TRBJ1-4, the CDR3 gives the full variable domain: DAGVTQSPTHLIKTRGQQVTLRCSPISGHKSVSWYQQVLGQGPQFIFQYYEKEERGRGNFPDRFSARQFPNYSSELNVNALLLGDSALYLCASTGGTGNEKLFFGSGTQLSVL.

This rearrangement joins TRBV5-5 to TRBJ1-4, with 8 bases matching TRBD1. The CDR3 covers 13 residues. Germline V gene sequence: CDR1 SGHKS, CDR2 YYEKEE (reference sequence). V lost 4 bases, J lost 11 bases, and 7 bases stayed unmatched. The CDR3 sequence is CASSIGQGGKLFF. CDR3 nucleotide sequence: TGTGCCAGCAGCATAGGACAGGGCGGGAAACTGTTTTTT. Variable domain in full (rest from reference TRBV5-5 and TRBJ1-4): DAGVTQSPTHLIKTRGQQVTLRCSPISGHKSVSWYQQVLGQGPQFIFQYYEKEERGRGNFPDRFSARQFPNYSSELNVNALLLGDSALYLCASSIGQGGKLFFGSGTQLSVL.

The chain joins TRBV15 to TRBJ2-4, with D possibly being TRBD1 (6 bases). Trimming took 5 bases from V and 0 from J, leaving 8 bases between them. The germline CDR1 and CDR2 sequences are LNHNV and YYDKDF (reference sequence). The CDR3 runs to 14 residues. The DNA of the CDR3 is TGTGCCACCAGCGGACAGTTAGCCAAAAACATTCAGTACTTC. Protein product: CATSGQLAKNIQYF.